Shown below are 16 T cell receptor beta chains from a single sample sequenced in a study of T cells after yellow fever vaccination. TCRdb used MiXCR to reprocess the 5' RACE reads, holding one entry per CDR3 protein. The sample has 500,000 to 650,000 distinct CDR3 sequences; 9% to 15% are singletons. Here the sequenced sample was PBMCs, taken on the day of the yellow fever booster vaccination. The receptors were gathered from a man in his thirties or forties who received the YFV17D yellow fever vaccine.

This clonotype showed up many times. This chain links TRBV6-2 or TRBV6-3 with TRBJ2-3; D gene ambiguous. Germline CDR1 reads MNHEY; CDR2 reads SVGEGT. The CDR3 runs to 12 residues. The ends were cut back, 6 bases at V and 2 bases at J, with 6 bases in the middle. The CDR3 region is CASRGVTDTQYF. The CDR3 nucleotides are TGTGCCAGCAGGGGCGTCACAGATACGCAGTATTTT.

CDR3 sequence: CASSLVAGGPGYNEQFF. CDR3 sequence (DNA): TGTGCCAGCAGCTTGGTCGCGGGAGGGCCAGGTTACAATGAGCAGTTCTTC. The chain has TRBV5-4 and TRBJ2-1; 9 nucleotides align to TRBD2. After removal of 0 bases from V and 4 bases from J, the junction contained 8 bases not matched to a gene. The germline gives CDR1 SGHNT, CDR2 YYREEE (reference sequence). The CDR3 runs to 17 residues.

This rearrangement joins TRBV30 to TRBJ1-1; D not resolved. Germline loops: CDR1 GTSNPN, CDR2 SVGIG (reference sequence). The CDR3 extends over 12 amino acids. Trimming left V 0 bases short and J 11 bases short, with 13 bases between. The CDR3 spells CAWSVVGVVAFF. Here the CDR3 DNA reads TGTGCCTGGAGTGTGGTCGGGGTGGTCGCTTTCTTT.

This clonotype was counted only a few times. The chain combines TRBV29-1 with TRBJ2-4, with 8 bases matching TRBD1. Germline CDR1 is SQVTM and CDR2 is ANQGSEA. The CDR3 has 12 residues. DNA of the CDR3: TGCGGCACTTCAGGGGGCGATGGCATTCAGTACTTC. Residues: CGTSGGDGIQYF. Filled out from reference TRBV29-1 and TRBJ2-4, the complete variable domain reads SAVISQKPSRDICQRGTSLTIQCQVDSQVTMMFWYRQQPGQSLTLIATANQGSEATYESGFVIDKFPISRPNLTFSTLTVSNMSPEDSSIYLCGTSGGDGIQYFGAGTRLSVL.

The chain joins TRBV27 to TRBJ2-5; 9 nucleotides line up with TRBD1. The CDR3 covers 14 residues. The germline CDR1 and CDR2 sequences are MNHEY and SMNVEV (reference sequence). The trim removed 5 bases at V and 3 bases at J, leaving 4 bases unmatched. The CDR3 nucleotides read TGTGCCAGCAGTCTCCGGACAGGGGAAGAGACCCAGTACTTC. Its protein product is CASSLRTGEETQYF.

This clonotype showed up just a few times. V usage is TRBV11-2 and J usage is TRBJ2-3; D not resolved. V was pared by 6 bases and J by 4 bases, with 14 bases between. Germline loops: CDR1 SGHAT, CDR2 FQNNGV. The CDR3 totals 14 residues. The CDR3 sequence is CASSFWVAADTQYF. CDR3 nucleotide sequence: TGTGCCAGCAGTTTCTGGGTTGCCGCAGATACGCAGTATTTT. Together with reference TRBV11-2 and TRBJ2-3, the CDR3 gives the full variable domain: EAGVAQSPRYKIIEKRQSVAFWCNPISGHATLYWYQQILGQGPKLLIQFQNNGVVDDSQLPKDRFSAERLKGVDSTLKIQPAKLEDSAVYLCASSFWVAADTQYFGPGTRLTVL.

This clonotype was counted at least ten times. The chain links TRBV5-5 to TRBJ2-1; 15 positions match TRBD2. CDR1 is SGHKS and CDR2 is YYEKEE in the germline V gene (reference sequence). The CDR3 has 18 residues. V was pared by 4 bases and J by 0 bases, with 5 bases of the junction left unmatched. This CDR3 reads CASSAGLAGGSSYNEQFF. Written as DNA, the CDR3 is TGTGCCAGCAGCGCCGGACTAGCGGGAGGGAGCTCCTACAATGAGCAGTTCTTC. Supplemented by reference TRBV5-5 and TRBJ2-1, the full variable domain reads DAGVTQSPTHLIKTRGQQVTLRCSPISGHKSVSWYQQVLGQGPQFIFQYYEKEERGRGNFPDRFSARQFPNYSSELNVNALLLGDSALYLCASSAGLAGGSSYNEQFFGPGTRLTVL.

A few counts support this clonotype. This chain joins TRBV7-9 and TRBJ2-1, with TRBD2 identical over 14 bases. V lost 4 bases to trimming and J lost 0 bases; unmatched junction nucleotides: 11. This CDR3 is built from 20 residues. From germline, CDR1 is SEHNR and CDR2 FQNEAQ (reference sequence). The CDR3 is CASSSPGLAGAWSSYNEQFF. The CDR3 DNA is TGTGCCAGCAGCTCCCCGGGACTAGCGGGAGCGTGGAGCTCCTACAATGAGCAGTTCTTC. The full variable domain, in which reference TRBV7-9 and TRBJ2-1 provide the parts outside the CDR3, is DTGVSQNPRHKITKRGQNVTFRCDPISEHNRLYWYRQTLGQGPEFLTYFQNEAQLEKSRLLSDRFSAERPKGSFSTLEIQRTEQGDSAMYLCASSSPGLAGAWSSYNEQFFGPGTRLTVL.

The J gene is TRBJ2-5, the V gene TRBV29-1; either TRBD1 or TRBD2 may fit D (5 bases each). Germline assignment: CDR1 SQVTM and CDR2 ANQGSEA. V shed 2 bases and J shed 5 bases, with 9 bases lying between them. The CDR3 is 12 residues long. The CDR3 sequence is CSVERGEETQYF. The CDR3 region has the DNA TGCAGCGTTGAAAGAGGGGAGGAGACCCAGTACTTC.

This clonotype was seen only a few times. The V call is TRBV4-1, the J call TRBJ1-2, with TRBD1 matching over 7 bases. This CDR3 has 20 residues. The ends lost 0 bases at V and 4 bases at J; junction bases unmatched: 20. The germline gives CDR1 MGHRA, CDR2 YSYEKL. CDR3 nucleotide sequence: TGCGCCAGCAGCCAAGACGGGAATCTAGGAACTTGGGACAGATCCTATGGCTACACCTTC. This codes for CASSQDGNLGTWDRSYGYTF.

The chain recombines TRBV29-1 with TRBJ2-1; D not resolved. Germline lookup yields CDR1 SQVTM and CDR2 ANQGSEA. V lost 2 bases to trimming and J lost 6 bases, with 14 bases between them. This CDR3 has 14 amino acids. As DNA, the CDR3 is TGCAGCGTTGAAAAACACTCTGGGGTCAATGAGCAGTTCTTC. Translated, it gives CSVEKHSGVNEQFF.

The CDR3 loop reads CSASTPTSQLNSPLHF. The CDR3 region has the DNA TGCAGTGCTAGTACTCCGACATCTCAGCTTAATTCACCCCTCCACTTT. The chain joins TRBV20-1 to TRBJ1-6; no definite D call. Trimming removed 3 bases from V and 6 bases from J, with 18 bases in between. Germline CDR1 and CDR2: DFQATT and SNEGSKA (reference sequence). The CDR3 covers 16 residues.

The chain uses TRBV11-2 and TRBJ2-1, with 12 bases that match TRBD2. This CDR3 spans 17 amino acids. CDR1 is SGHAT and CDR2 is FQNNGV in the germline V gene. With 3 bases clipped from V and 4 bases from J, the junction kept 7 bases outside the gene matches. CDR3 bases: TGTGCCAGCAGCTTCGGGACTAGCGGGCCCAAATACAATGAGCAGTTCTTC. It encodes CASSFGTSGPKYNEQFF.

V gene TRBV5-1 combines with J gene TRBJ2-5; 7 nucleotides match TRBD1. J was trimmed by 4 bases and V by 0 bases; bases with no gene match: 6. CDR1 is SGHRS, CDR2 YFSETQ, per germline. This CDR3 region has 15 residues. CDR3 sequence: CASSLEGASGETQYF. The CDR3 nucleotides are TGCGCCAGCAGCTTGGAGGGGGCTTCGGGAGAGACCCAGTACTTC.

The J gene is TRBJ1-5, the V gene TRBV10-3, with D possibly being TRBD1 (6 bases). CDR3 length: 15 residues. The ends were cut back, 10 bases at V and 1 base at J, with 17 bases in the middle. CDR1 and CDR2 (germline): ENHRY, SYGVKD. As DNA, the CDR3 is TGTGCCACCGCTTTAGGGGGTAAGAGCAATCAGCCCCAGCATTTT. This encodes CATALGGKSNQPQHF.

This chain connects TRBV6-1 to TRBJ2-1; D is ambiguous. Germline V gene sequence: CDR1 MNHNS, CDR2 SASEGT. The length of the CDR3 is 15 residues. Trimming took 7 bases from V and 8 from J, leaving 21 bases between them. CDR3 residues: CASMKYRVFGDEQFF. The CDR3 bases are TGTGCCAGCATGAAGTACCGGGTGTTTGGTGATGAGCAGTTCTTC.